This T cell receptor (gamma chain) originates from a study of Vδ1+ human thymocytes. As concerns this clone: Its specificity is unknown. At the DNA level, this CDR3 is encoded by other sequences in the same sample as well.

Study conclusions and caveats: Thymic delta-chain repertoires held approximately 19% Vdelta2 sequences and few Vdelta3, despite high sort purity. Thymic TRG and TRD repertoires appeared highly polyclonal.

The germline V gene has CDR1 EGSNGY and CDR2 YDSYNSKV. Losses at the gene ends were 1 base for V and 7 bases for J; bases not matched to a gene: 4. The CDR3 runs to 12 residues. Sequences come from RNA converted to cDNA by reverse transcription. The CDR3 regions were amplified by multiplex PCR from V-gene primers to a constant-region primer. TCRdb re-called the multiplex PCR reads with CATT. Of 35,000 or so gamma-chain clones listed, around 20% are singletons. The sequencing sample was made of Vdelta1+ gamma-delta thymocytes from the thymus. The subset here: FACS-sorted CD3+ TCRalphabeta- TCRVdelta1+ TCRVdelta2- thymocytes. This rearrangement joins TRGV2 to TRGJ1 or TRGJ2. The sequence was obtained from a girl under three years old who had congenital heart surgery. Here the CDR3 DNA reads TGTGCCACCTGGGACGGAAAATATAAGAAACTCTTT. This gives the protein CATWDGKYKKLF.